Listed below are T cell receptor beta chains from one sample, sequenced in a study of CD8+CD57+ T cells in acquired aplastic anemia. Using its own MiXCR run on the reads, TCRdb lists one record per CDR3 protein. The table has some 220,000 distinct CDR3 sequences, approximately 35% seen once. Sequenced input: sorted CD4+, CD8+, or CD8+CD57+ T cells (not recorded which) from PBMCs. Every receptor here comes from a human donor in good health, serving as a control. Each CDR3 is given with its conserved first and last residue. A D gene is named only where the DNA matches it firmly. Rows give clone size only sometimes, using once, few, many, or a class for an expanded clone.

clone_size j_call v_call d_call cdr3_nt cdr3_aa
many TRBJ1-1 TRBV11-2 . TGTGCCAGCAGCTTGTCGTTGCGGGCTTTCTTT CASSLSLRAFF
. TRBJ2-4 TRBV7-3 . TGTGCCAGCAGCAGGGAGAGGAACATTCAGTACTTC CASSRERNIQYF
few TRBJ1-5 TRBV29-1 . TGCAGCGTCACCACGACAGGCGTTAATCAGCCCCAGCATTTT CSVTTTGVNQPQHF
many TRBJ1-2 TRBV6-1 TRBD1 TGTGCCAGCAGTGACCGGGACAGGGATGGCTACACCTTC CASSDRDRDGYTF
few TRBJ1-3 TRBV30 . TGTGCCTGGAGTGGGGCAGGGATCTCTGGAAACACCATATATTTT CAWSGAGISGNTIYF
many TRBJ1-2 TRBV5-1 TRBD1 TGCGCCAGCAGCTTCCGGGACAGGGCCTATGGCTACACCTTC CASSFRDRAYGYTF
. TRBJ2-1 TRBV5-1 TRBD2 TGCGCCAGCAGCTACCTGCGGGCTAGCGGGGGAAATGAGCAGTTCTTC CASSYLRASGGNEQFF
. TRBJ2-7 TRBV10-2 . TGTGCCAGCAGTTTAAACCGAAGGGGTCTCTACGAGCAGTACTTC CASSLNRRGLYEQYF
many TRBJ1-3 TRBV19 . TGTGCCAGTAGTATTTGGCAGGACGCGGGAAACACCATATATTTT CASSIWQDAGNTIYF
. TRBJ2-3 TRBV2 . TGTGCCAGCCTACGAGGATGGGGGGCGGATACGCAGTATTTT CASLRGWGADTQYF
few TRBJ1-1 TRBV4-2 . TGTGCCAGCAGCCAAGACGGACTAAACACTGAAGCTTTCTTT CASSQDGLNTEAFF
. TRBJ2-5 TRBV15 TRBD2 TGTGCCACCAGCAGTGAGTTCACCGGGACTAGCGGACTGGAGACCCAGTACTTC CATSSEFTGTSGLETQYF
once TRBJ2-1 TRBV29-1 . TGCAGCTTTAGCCTAGCGCACTACAATGAGCAGCTCTTC CSFSLAHYNEQLF
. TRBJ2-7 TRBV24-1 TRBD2 TGTGCCACCAGTGTCGGCGGACTAGGCTACGAGCAGTACTTC CATSVGGLGYEQYF
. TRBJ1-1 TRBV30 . TGTGCCTGGAATCCGGGACCTCAGAGGACTGAAGCTTTCTTT CAWNPGPQRTEAFF
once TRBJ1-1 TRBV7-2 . TGTGCCAGCAGCTCCTCGTACGCTGAAGCTTTCTTT CASSSSYAEAFF
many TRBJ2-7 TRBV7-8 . TGTGCCAGCAGCTCGGCCTACGAGCAGTACTTC CASSSAYEQYF
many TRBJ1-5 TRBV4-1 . TGCGCCAGCAGCCAAGAGTCTAGGCGGCAGCCCCAGCATTTT CASSQESRRQPQHF
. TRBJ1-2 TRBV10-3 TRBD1 TGTGCCATCAGTGCCGGGACAGGGGCAGGCTACACCTTC CAISAGTGAGYTF
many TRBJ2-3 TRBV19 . TGTGCCAGTAGTATTGGGGGGGCACAAGATACGCAGTATTTT CASSIGGAQDTQYF
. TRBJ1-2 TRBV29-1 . TGCAGCGTCATAAACAGGCCGAACAGACACTATGGCTACACCTTC CSVINRPNRHYGYTF
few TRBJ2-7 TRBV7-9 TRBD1 TGTGCCAGCAGCCGAGCGGGACAGGGTGGCGAGCAGTACTTC CASSRAGQGGEQYF
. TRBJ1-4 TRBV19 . TGTGCCAGTAGTATACAACAGGGAACTAATGAAAAACTGTTTTTT CASSIQQGTNEKLFF
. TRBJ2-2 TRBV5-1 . TGCGCCAGCAGCCCTGGACAAGCTTACACCGGGGAGCTGTTTTTT CASSPGQAYTGELFF
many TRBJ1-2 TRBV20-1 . TGCAGTGCTAGAGTATCAGGGTTGGACTATGGCTACACCTTC CSARVSGLDYGYTF
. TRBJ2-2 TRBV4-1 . TGCGCCAGCAGCCAAGATCGTCTGCTAGCAAGTGGGGAGCTGTTTTTT CASSQDRLLASGELFF
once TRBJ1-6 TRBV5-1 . TGCGCCAGCAGCTTCGTGCTAGCGGAGGATAATTCACCCCTCCACTTT CASSFVLAEDNSPLHF
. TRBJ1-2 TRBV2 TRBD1 TGTGCCAGCAGTGAAGGACAGGGGGTACACGGCTACACCTTC CASSEGQGVHGYTF
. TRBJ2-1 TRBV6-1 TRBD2 TGTGCCAGCAGTCGGGGACTAAACAATGAGCAGTTCTTC CASSRGLNNEQFF
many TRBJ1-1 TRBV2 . TGTGCCGGGGGGGGACACCCGAACACTGAAGCTTTCTTT CAGGGHPNTEAFF
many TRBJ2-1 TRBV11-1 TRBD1 TGTGCCAGCAGCTTAGCGGGACAGGGCTACAATGAGCAGTTCTTC CASSLAGQGYNEQFF
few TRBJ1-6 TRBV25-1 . TGTGCCAGCGGGGACATTGACAGCAAAGATAATTCACCCCTCCACTTT CASGDIDSKDNSPLHF
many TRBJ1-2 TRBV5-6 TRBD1 TGTGCCAGCAGCTTGCTTGACAGGGAGAGTGGCTACACCTTC CASSLLDRESGYTF
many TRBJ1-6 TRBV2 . TGTGCCAGCAGTGAAGCTCCTCCATATAATTCACCCCTCCACTTT CASSEAPPYNSPLHF
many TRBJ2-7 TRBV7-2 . TGTGCCAGCAGCGCCCAACAGGGCTACGAGCAGTACTTC CASSAQQGYEQYF
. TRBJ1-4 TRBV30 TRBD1 TGTGCCTGGAGTGTAGGGGACAGGAGAGGAAAACTGTTTTTT CAWSVGDRRGKLFF
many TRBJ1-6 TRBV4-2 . TGTGCCAGCAGCCAAGATATTTCAGGGTCTTCACCCCTCCACTTT CASSQDISGSSPLHF
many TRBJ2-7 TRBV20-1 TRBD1 TGCAGTGCTAGGGGGGACAGGGGGTACGAGCAGTACTTC CSARGDRGYEQYF
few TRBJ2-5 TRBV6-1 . TGTGCCAGCAGTGATAATAGTGAAAACACGGGGGGCGAGACCCAGTACTTC CASSDNSENTGGETQYF
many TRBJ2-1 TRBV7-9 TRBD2 TGTGCCAGCAGCTTTGGGACTAGAGACAATGAGCAGTTCTTC CASSFGTRDNEQFF
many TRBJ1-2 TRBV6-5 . TGTGCCAGCAGGTCAGGGGAAACCGTTTATGGCTACACCTTC CASRSGETVYGYTF
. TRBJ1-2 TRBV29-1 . TGCGGCGTTGGAAGACTGTTAACGGGCGGCTACACCTTC CGVGRLLTGGYTF
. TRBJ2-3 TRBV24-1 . TGTGCCACCAGTGATTCAACCGTGACAGGTGCGCAGTATTTT CATSDSTVTGAQYF
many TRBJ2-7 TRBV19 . TGTGCCAGTAGTACGGCGGGGTTGGTTGAGCAGTACTTC CASSTAGLVEQYF
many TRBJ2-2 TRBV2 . TGTGCCAGCAGTGAGGGAGATTGGAGGGAGCTGTTTTTT CASSEGDWRELFF
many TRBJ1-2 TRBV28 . TGTGCCAGCAGCCTCGGGGGCCAACCCTGGGAAGGCTACACCTTC CASSLGGQPWEGYTF
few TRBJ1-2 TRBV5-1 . TGCGCCAGCAGCTTGGCCGGGACCCCCTCCTACTATGGCTACACCTTC CASSLAGTPSYYGYTF
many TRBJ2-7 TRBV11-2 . TGTGCCAGCAGCTTAGTAGCGGCTTCCTACGAGCAGTACTTC CASSLVAASYEQYF